Listed below are T cell receptor beta chains from one sample, sequenced in a study of human T cells and chemical hapten exposure. TCRdb fed the RACE reads into MiXCR, producing one record per CDR3 protein. The sample has about 49,000 distinct CDR3 sequences, 8% to 9.5% seen once; the top ten hold 3.5% to 5%. Sequenced material: whole blood, taken in connection with sensitization to the hapten diphenylcyclopropenone (DPC). These TCRs come from a woman between 50 and 59 years old with alopecia areata. Some clones in this sample may be carry-over from other donors' samples. Both conserved end residues are part of each CDR3. Each record gives: J gene, V gene, D gene, clone size, CDR3 protein, CDR3 DNA. The D gene is left open where the match is weak. A row's size may be missing; if present it is once, few, many or a size class.

>TRBJ2-1|TRBV24-1|NA|many
CATSDEETPGRSNEQFF
TGTGCCACCAGTGACGAAGAGACCCCCGGTAGGTCGAATGAGCAGTTCTTC
>TRBJ2-3|TRBV20-1|NA|NA
CSAKTSGLADTQYF
TGCAGTGCGAAGACATCAGGGTTGGCAGATACGCAGTATTTT
>TRBJ1-5|TRBV20-1|TRBD1|many
CSARTGGNSNQPQHF
TGCAGTGCGCGGACAGGGGGTAACAGCAATCAGCCCCAGCATTTT
>TRBJ2-1|TRBV3-1|NA|NA
CASSPDRDPYNEQFF
TGTGCCAGCAGCCCGGACCGGGACCCATACAATGAGCAGTTCTTC
>TRBJ2-1|TRBV5-1|NA|few
CASSLGGDLNEQFF
TGCGCCAGCAGCTTGGGGGGAGATCTCAATGAGCAGTTCTTC
>TRBJ2-3|TRBV6-5|NA|NA
CASSYSFFGGTDTQYF
TGTGCCAGCAGTTACAGTTTCTTTGGGGGTACAGATACGCAGTATTTT
>TRBJ1-5|TRBV7-2|NA|few
CEFGRDSNQPQHF
TGTGAATTCGGAAGGGATAGCAATCAGCCCCAGCATTTT
>TRBJ2-5|TRBV12-3/TRBV12-4|TRBD2|many
CASSYRLAGGPRGETQYF
TGTGCCAGCAGTTATCGACTAGCGGGAGGGCCACGGGGGGAGACCCAGTACTTC
>TRBJ2-7|TRBV6-1|TRBD2|many
CASSSGLAEYEQYF
TGTGCCAGCTCTTCGGGACTAGCGGAGTACGAGCAGTACTTC
>TRBJ2-5|TRBV11-1|TRBD2|many
CASSFTGRARETQYF
TGTGCCAGCAGCTTTACCGGGAGGGCCAGAGAGACCCAGTACTTC
>TRBJ1-2|TRBV6-1|TRBD1|many
CASSEIRDRKFF
TGTGCCAGCAGTGAAATTAGGGACAGGAAATTTTTC
>TRBJ2-7|TRBV29-1|TRBD2|many
CSVTLAEGQYF
TGCAGCGTTACCCTAGCGGAAGGGCAGTACTTC
>TRBJ1-1|TRBV20-1|NA|many
CSALDRIGTEAFF
TGCAGTGCTTTAGACAGAATTGGGACTGAAGCTTTCTTT
>TRBJ1-3|TRBV28|NA|many
CASSPGRSGNTIYF
TGTGCCAGCAGCCCAGGGAGGTCTGGAAACACCATATATTTT
>TRBJ1-1|TRBV6-6|NA|many
CASSYFRESTEAFF
TGTGCCAGCAGTTATTTTCGGGAGAGCACTGAAGCTTTCTTT
>TRBJ1-5|TRBV20-1|NA|NA
CSAREGVNRNQPQHF
TGCAGTGCTAGGGAGGGGGTAAATCGCAATCAGCCCCAGCATTTT
>TRBJ1-6|TRBV7-2|TRBD1|few
CASSRDRGLDSPLHF
TGTGCCAGCAGTAGGGACAGGGGGCTGGATTCACCCCTCCACTTT
>TRBJ2-7|TRBV28|NA|NA
CASSLITYEQYF
TGTGCCAGCAGCCTAATAACCTACGAGCAGTACTTC
>TRBJ2-7|TRBV7-8|TRBD2|many
CASSLRTSGRRYEQYF
TGTGCCAGCAGCTTACGGACTAGCGGGAGGAGGTATGAGCAGTACTTC
>TRBJ2-5|TRBV27|NA|NA
CASSLAGRGTQYF
TGTGCCAGCAGTTTAGCGGGTCGGGGGACCCAGTACTTC
>TRBJ1-1|TRBV11-2|TRBD1|many
CASSTTGGTEAFF
TGTGCCAGCAGCACAACAGGGGGCACTGAAGCTTTCTTT
>TRBJ1-4|TRBV30|NA|many
CAWSEIEKLFF
TGTGCCTGGAGCGAGATTGAAAAACTGTTTTTT
>TRBJ2-2|TRBV18|NA|NA
CASSPQESELFF
TGTGCCAGCTCACCTCAGGAATCAGAGCTGTTTTTT
>TRBJ1-2|TRBV29-1|NA|many
CSVVNTENYGYTF
TGCAGCGTTGTGAATACGGAAAACTATGGCTACACCTTC
>TRBJ1-1|TRBV7-2|NA|many
CASSLDSIGAFF
TGTGCCAGCAGCTTAGACAGTATAGGGGCTTTCTTT
>TRBJ2-3|TRBV7-2|TRBD2|NA
CASSFGSGGGDTQYF
TGTGCCAGCAGCTTCGGAAGCGGGGGGGGCGATACGCAGTATTTT
>TRBJ2-3|TRBV5-1|NA|many
CASSGLAVSTDTQYF
TGCGCCAGCAGCGGCTTGGCGGTGAGCACAGATACGCAGTATTTT
>TRBJ2-6|TRBV28|NA|NA
CASSSLGTGANVLTF
TGTGCCAGCAGTTCCCTTGGGACTGGGGCCAACGTCCTGACTTTC
>TRBJ2-3|TRBV18|NA|many
CASSPATGATDTQYF
TGTGCCAGCTCACCAGCTACAGGAGCCACAGATACGCAGTATTTT